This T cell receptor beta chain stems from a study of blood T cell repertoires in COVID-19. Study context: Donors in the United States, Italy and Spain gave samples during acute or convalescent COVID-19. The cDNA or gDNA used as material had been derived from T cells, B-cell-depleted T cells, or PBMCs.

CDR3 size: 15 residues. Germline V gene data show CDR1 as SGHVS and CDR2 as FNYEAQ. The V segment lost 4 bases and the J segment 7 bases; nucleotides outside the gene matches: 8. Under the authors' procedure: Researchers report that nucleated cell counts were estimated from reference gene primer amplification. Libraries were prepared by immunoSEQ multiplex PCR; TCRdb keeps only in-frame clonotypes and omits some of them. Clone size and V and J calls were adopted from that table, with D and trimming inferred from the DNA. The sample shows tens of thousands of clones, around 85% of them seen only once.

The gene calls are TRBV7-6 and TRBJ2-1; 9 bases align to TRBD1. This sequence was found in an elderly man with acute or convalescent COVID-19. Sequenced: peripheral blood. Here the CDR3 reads CASSSARDRVNEQFF. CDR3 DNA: TGTGCCAGCAGCTCAGCTCGGGACAGGGTTAATGAGCAGTTCTTC.